The T cell receptor beta chain described here comes from a study of T cell repertoires in cytomegalovirus infection (dated by TCRdb to between 2017 and 2020). Regarding the complete study: Because public TCR beta signatures pointed to carriage of CMV infection together with the matching HLA type, the HLA type of each donor mattered for the analysis. The investigation overall reported the following: In the ex vivo response, HLA-C-restricted CMV-specific TCR beta clonotypes were dominant, and in two of eight donors the single most frequent clonotype came from this HLA-C-restricted group. Carriers of CMV infection plus the relevant HLA type were discriminated by the cumulative frequency of public TCR beta family members in the study cohort and in an independent approximately 340-donor cohort.

V and J lose 3 bases and 5 bases, and a span of 7 bases separates them. The CDR3 goes from the cysteine to the phenylalanine over 12 residues. The sequence is cut down to CDR3 DNA, 36 bases in frame from base 1. TCRdb shows the sequencer as Illumina HiSeq 1500. TCRdb itself trimmed the public reads at Q25 with fastp, ran MiXCR and retained productive beta chains. Rows with a matching CDR3 protein are joined into one entry that keeps the most common DNA and genes. The sample table records roughly 630,000 distinct CDR3 sequences; 20% to 25% of these occur just once. The leading ten clones occupy 6.5% to 10% of the sample. A few counts support this clonotype. The antigen this receptor binds is unknown. This may arise from a read error, as a much more abundant clone is one base away.

This TCR came from a human donor in good health (CMV status not recorded). Some clones in this sample may be carry-over from other donors' samples. The rearrangement combines TRBV12-3 or TRBV12-4 with TRBJ1-1; confidence is insufficient to name the D gene. The sequenced sample consisted of CD8+ T cells from PBMCs. DNA sequence: TGTGCCAGCAGTTTTGCGGAGACTGAAGCTTTCTTT. This gives the protein CASSFAETEAFF.